This T cell receptor (beta chain) was recovered during a study of cytomegalovirus exposure and HLA in healthy donors. The wider study: Approximately 80 million unique TCRs, all from HLA-typed donors, were included in an early release of the data. Regarding the study as a whole: Accounts indicate the classifier identified cytomegalovirus status with strong specificity and sensitivity.

Trimming took off 2 bases at V and 3 bases at J, with 8 bases between the two ends. This CDR3 has 14 residues. To note about this clone: No antigen is known for it.

The study ran its PCR with 60 Vbeta and 13 Jbeta primers. The method was immunoSEQ multiplex PCR; TCRdb's version includes in-frame clones alone and lacks a portion of them. The sample has about 120,000 clones, about 80% seen once. This clonotype originated in a female donor in good health and CMV-seropositive. The chain recombines TRBV23-1 with TRBJ2-1, with a possible D match to TRBD1 (6 bases). TRBV23-1 is placed among ORFs of uncertain function. The specimen sequenced was PBMCs. The CDR3: CASSQTGFYNEQFF. The CDR3 bases are TGCGCCAGCAGTCAAACAGGGTTCTACAATGAGCAGTTCTTC.